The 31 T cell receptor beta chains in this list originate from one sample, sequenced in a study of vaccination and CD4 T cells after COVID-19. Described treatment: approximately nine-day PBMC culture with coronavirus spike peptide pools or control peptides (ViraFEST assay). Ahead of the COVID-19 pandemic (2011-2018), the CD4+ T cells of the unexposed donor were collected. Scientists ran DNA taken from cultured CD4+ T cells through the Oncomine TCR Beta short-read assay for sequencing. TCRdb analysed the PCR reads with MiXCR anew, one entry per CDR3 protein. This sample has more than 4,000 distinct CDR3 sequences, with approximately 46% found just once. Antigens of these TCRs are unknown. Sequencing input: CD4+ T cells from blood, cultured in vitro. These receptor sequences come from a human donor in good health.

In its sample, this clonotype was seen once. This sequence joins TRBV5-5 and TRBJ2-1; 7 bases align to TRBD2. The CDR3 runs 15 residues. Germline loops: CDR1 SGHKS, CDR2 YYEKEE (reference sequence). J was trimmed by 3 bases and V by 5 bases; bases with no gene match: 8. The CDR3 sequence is CASRLPTSDYNEQFF. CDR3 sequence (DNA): TGTGCCAGCAGACTCCCCACTAGCGACTACAATGAGCAGTTCTTC. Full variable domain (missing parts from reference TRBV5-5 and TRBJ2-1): DAGVTQSPTHLIKTRGQQVTLRCSPISGHKSVSWYQQVLGQGPQFIFQYYEKEERGRGNFPDRFSARQFPNYSSELNVNALLLGDSALYLCASRLPTSDYNEQFFGPGTRLTVL.

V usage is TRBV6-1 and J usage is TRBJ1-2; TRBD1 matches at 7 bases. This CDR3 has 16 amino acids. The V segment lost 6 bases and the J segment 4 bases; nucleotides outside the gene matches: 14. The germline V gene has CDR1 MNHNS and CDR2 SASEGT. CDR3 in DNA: TGTGCCAGCAGCCCCGATGGGACAGCTACTTTCTATGGCTACACCTTC. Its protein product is CASSPDGTATFYGYTF.

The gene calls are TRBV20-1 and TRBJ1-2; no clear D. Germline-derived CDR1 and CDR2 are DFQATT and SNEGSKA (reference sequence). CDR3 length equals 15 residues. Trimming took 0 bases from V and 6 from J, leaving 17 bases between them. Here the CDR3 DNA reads TGCAGTGCTAGAGATGGTACCGCGGGCGGCGATGGCTACACCTTC. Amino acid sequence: CSARDGTAGGDGYTF.

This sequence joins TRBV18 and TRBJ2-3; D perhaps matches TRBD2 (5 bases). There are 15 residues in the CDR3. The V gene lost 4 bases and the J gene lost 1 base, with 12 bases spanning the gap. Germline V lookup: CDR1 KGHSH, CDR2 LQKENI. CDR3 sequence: CASSRPGIRTDTQYF. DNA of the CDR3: TGTGCCAGCTCACGGCCGGGAATTCGCACAGATACGCAGTATTTT.

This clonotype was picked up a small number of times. CDR3 amino acids: CASSYEPRDPYLTEAFF. The DNA of the CDR3 is TGTGCCAGCAGTTACGAGCCCCGGGACCCTTATCTCACTGAAGCTTTCTTT. V and J are TRBV6-5 and TRBJ1-1; D possibly corresponds to TRBD1 (5 bases). The CDR3 has 17 amino acids. The V end was cut by 2 bases, the J end by 4 bases, with 20 bases between. The V gene's germline CDR1 is MNHEY and CDR2 SVGAGI.

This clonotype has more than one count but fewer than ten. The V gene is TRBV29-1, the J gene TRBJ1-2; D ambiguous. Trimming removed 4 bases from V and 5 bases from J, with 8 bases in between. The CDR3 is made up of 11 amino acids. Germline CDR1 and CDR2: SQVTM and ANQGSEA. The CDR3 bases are TGCAGCGTTGCGGGCGTTTATGGCTACACCTTC. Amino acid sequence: CSVAGVYGYTF.

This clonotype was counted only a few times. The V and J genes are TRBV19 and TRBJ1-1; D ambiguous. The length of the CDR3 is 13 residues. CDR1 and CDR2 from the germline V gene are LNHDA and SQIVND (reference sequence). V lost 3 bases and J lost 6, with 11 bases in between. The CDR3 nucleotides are TGTGCCAGTAGTATTGCTCTGGGTTCTGAAGCTTTCTTT. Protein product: CASSIALGSEAFF. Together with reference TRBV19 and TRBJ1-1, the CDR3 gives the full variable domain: DGGITQSPKYLFRKEGQNVTLSCEQNLNHDAMYWYRQDPGQGLRLIYYSQIVNDFQKGDIAEGYSVSREKKESFPLTVTSAQKNPTAFYLCASSIALGSEAFFGQGTRLTVV.

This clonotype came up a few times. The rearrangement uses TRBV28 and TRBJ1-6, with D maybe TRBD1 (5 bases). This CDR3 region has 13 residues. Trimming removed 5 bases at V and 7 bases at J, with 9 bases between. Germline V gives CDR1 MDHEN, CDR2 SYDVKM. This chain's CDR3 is CASSGGENSPLHF. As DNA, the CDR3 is TGTGCCAGCAGTGGAGGGGAAAATTCACCCCTCCACTTT.

CDR3 DNA sequence: TGTGCCAGCAGCTTACGCGGGGGGGCCAAAAACATTCAGTACTTC. As protein: CASSLRGGAKNIQYF. This chain uses TRBV7-9 with TRBJ2-4, with 8 bases identical to TRBD2. J was trimmed by 1 base and V by 2 bases; bases with no gene match: 1. Looked up from germline, CDR1 is SEHNR and CDR2 is FQNEAQ (reference sequence). This CDR3 spans 15 amino acids.

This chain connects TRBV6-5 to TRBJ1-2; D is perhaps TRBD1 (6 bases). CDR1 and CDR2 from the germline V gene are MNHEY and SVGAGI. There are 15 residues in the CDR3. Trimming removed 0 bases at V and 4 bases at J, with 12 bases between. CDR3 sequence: CASSYSTMGAYGYTF. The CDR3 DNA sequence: TGTGCCAGCAGTTACTCTACGATGGGGGCCTATGGCTACACCTTC.

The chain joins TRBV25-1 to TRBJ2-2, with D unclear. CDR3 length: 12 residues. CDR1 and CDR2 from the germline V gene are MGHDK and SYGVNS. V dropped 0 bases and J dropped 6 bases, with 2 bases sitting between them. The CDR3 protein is CASSEYAGELFF. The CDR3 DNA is TGTGCCAGCAGTGAATACGCCGGGGAGCTGTTTTTT.

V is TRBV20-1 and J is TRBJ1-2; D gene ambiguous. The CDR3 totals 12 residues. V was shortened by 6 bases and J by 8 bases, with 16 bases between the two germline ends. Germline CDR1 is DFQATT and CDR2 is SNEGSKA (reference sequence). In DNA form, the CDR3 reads TGCAGTGCCCCCCTGGCCTTTGAGGGCTACACCTTC. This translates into CSAPLAFEGYTF.

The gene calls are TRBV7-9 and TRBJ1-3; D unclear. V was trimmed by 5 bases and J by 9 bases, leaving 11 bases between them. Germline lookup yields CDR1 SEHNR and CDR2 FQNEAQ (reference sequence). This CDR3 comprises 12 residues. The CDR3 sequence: CASSPDGVTIYF. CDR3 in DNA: TGTGCCAGCAGCCCCGACGGGGTCACCATATATTTT.

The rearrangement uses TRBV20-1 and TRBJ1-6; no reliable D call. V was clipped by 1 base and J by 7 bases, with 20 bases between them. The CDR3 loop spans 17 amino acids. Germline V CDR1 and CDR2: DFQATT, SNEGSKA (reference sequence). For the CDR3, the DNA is TGCAGTGCTAGAGGCCGAGGGAGTCGGTTTGGAAATTCACCCCTCCACTTT. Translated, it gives CSARGRGSRFGNSPLHF.

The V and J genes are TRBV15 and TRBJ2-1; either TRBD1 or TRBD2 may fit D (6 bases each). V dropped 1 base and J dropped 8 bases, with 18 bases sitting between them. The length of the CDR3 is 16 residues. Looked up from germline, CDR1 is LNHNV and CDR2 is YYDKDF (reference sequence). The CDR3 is CATSRAGGRVLDEQFF. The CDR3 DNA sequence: TGTGCCACCAGCAGAGCTGGGGGGCGCGTTTTGGATGAGCAGTTCTTC.

CDR3 in DNA: TGTGCCAGCAGCCTCAGGACAGGGGCTGAAGCTTTCTTT. Translation gives CASSLRTGAEAFF. The chain carries TRBV14 and TRBJ1-1, with 9 bases fitting TRBD1. This CDR3 spans 13 amino acids. In germline, CDR1 is SGHDN, CDR2 FVKESK. V shed 4 bases, J shed 6 bases, and the junction held 3 bases outside the gene matches.

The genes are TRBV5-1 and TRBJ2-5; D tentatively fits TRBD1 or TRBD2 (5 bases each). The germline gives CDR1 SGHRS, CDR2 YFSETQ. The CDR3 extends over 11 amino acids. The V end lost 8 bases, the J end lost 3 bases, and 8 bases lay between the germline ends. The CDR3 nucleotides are TGCGCCAGTGGGGGAGAAGAGACCCAGTACTTC. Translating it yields CASGGEETQYF.

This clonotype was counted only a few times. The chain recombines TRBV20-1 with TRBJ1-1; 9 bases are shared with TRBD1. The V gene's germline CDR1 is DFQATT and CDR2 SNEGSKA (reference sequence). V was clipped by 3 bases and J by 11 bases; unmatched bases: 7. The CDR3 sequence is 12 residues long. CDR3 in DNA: TGCAGTGCTAGGGACCCGGGACAGGGCGCTTTCTTT. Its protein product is CSARDPGQGAFF.

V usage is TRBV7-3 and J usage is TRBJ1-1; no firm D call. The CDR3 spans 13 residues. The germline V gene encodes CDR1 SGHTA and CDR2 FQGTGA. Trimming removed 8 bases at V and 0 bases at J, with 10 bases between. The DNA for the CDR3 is TGTGCCAGCCCTAAGGCAGTGAACACTGAAGCTTTCTTT. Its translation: CASPKAVNTEAFF.

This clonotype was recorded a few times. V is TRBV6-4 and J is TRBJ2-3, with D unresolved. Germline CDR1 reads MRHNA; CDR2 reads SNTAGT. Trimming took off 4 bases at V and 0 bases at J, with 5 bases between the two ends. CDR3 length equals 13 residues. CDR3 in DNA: TGTGCCAGCAGTGCGGGTAGCACAGATACGCAGTATTTT. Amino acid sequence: CASSAGSTDTQYF.

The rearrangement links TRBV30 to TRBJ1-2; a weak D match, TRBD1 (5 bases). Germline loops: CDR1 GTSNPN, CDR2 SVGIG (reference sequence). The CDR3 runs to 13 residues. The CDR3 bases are TGTGCTAGGGAACGGGACCCCGTTGGTGGCTACACCTTC. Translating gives CARERDPVGGYTF.

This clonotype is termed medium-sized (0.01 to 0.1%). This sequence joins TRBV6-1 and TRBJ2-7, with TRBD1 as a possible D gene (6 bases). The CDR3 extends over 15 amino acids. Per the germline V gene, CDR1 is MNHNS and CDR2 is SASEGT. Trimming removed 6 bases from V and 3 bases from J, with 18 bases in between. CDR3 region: CASSRVTGGNYEQYF. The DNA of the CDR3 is TGTGCCAGCAGCCGAGTGACTGGGGGCAACTACGAGCAGTACTTC.

The CDR3 region is CASGGGPSYEQYF. The CDR3 region has the DNA TGTGCCAGCGGAGGGGGGCCATCCTACGAGCAGTACTTC. The V gene is TRBV6-2 or TRBV6-3, the J gene TRBJ2-7, with D possibly being TRBD1 or TRBD2 (6 bases each). Germline V gene sequence: CDR1 MNHEY, CDR2 SVGEGT. V lost 8 bases to trimming and J lost 1 base, with 12 bases between them. This CDR3 spans 13 amino acids.

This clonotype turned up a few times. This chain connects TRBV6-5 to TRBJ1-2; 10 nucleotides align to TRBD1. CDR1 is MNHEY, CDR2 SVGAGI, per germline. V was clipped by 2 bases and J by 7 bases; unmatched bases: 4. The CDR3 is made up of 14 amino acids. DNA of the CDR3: TGTGCCAGCAGTTACCTCGGGACAGGGGTTGGCTACACCTTC. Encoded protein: CASSYLGTGVGYTF.

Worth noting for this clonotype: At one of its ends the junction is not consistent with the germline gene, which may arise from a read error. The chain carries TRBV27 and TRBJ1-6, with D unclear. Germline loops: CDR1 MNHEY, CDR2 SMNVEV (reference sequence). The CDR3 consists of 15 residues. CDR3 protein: CACSLRATYNSPLHF. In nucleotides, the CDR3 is TGTGCCTGCAGTTTAAGGGCGACCTATAATTCACCCCTCCACTTT.

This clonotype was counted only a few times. Written as DNA, the CDR3 is TGTGCCAGCAGTCTTTTAGGAGCCGAGCAGTACTTC. This sequence encodes CASSLLGAEQYF. The chain combines TRBV6-1 with TRBJ2-7, with no clear D. Looked up from germline, CDR1 is MNHNS and CDR2 is SASEGT. The length of the CDR3 is 12 residues. V shed 5 bases and J shed 6 bases, with 11 bases lying between them.

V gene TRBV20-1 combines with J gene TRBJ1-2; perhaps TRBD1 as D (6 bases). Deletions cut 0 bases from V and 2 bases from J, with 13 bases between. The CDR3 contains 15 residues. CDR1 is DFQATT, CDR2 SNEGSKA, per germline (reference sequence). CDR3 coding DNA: TGCAGTGCTAGAGATCAACGGGGGCTAAACTATGGCTACACCTTC. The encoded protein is CSARDQRGLNYGYTF.

The CDR3 DNA sequence: TGTGCCAGCAGCACGGCGAGACAAGCCGGTGGCTACACCTTC. As protein: CASSTARQAGGYTF. This chain uses TRBV5-8 with TRBJ1-2; D remains unclear. The germline gives CDR1 SGHTS, CDR2 YDEGEE. The length of the CDR3 is 14 residues. V was trimmed by 4 bases and J by 7 bases, leaving 17 bases between them.

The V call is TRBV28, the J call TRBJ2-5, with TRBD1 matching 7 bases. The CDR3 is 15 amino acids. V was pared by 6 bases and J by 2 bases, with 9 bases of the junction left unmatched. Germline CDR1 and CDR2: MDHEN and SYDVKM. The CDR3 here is CASRPPQGSQETQYF. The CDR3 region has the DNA TGTGCCAGCAGGCCTCCACAGGGGTCACAAGAGACCCAGTACTTC.

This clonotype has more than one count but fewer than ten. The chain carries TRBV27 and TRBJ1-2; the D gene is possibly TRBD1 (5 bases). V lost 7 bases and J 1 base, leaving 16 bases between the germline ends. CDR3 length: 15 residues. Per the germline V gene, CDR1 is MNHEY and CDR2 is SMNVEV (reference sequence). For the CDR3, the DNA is TGTGCCAGCACCCCTGGGGGAGGGAATAACTATGGCTACACCTTC. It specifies CASTPGGGNNYGYTF.

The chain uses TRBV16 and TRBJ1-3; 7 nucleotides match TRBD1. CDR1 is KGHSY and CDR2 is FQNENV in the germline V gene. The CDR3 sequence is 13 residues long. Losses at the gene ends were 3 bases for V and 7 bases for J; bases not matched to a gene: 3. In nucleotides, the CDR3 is TGTGCCAGCAGCCACACAGGGGCGAACACCATATATTTT. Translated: CASSHTGANTIYF. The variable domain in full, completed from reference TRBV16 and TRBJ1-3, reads GEEVAQTPKHLVRGEGQKAKLYCAPIKGHSYVFWYQQVLKNEFKFLISFQNENVFDETGMPKERFSAKCLPNSPCSLEIQATKLEDSAVYFCASSHTGANTIYFGEGSWLTVV.